The clone carrying this TCR beta chain was found many times. The antigen is not known. A read error may produce the germline difference seen at one junction end. The CDR3 consists of 15 residues. Germline V CDR1 and CDR2: SNHLY, FYNNEI. TCR beta VDJ and CDR3 were profiled, and genomic DNA was the template. TCRdb redid the calling of the reads with MiXCR, one entry per CDR3 protein. This table holds more than 70,000 distinct CDR3 sequences, just over 70% found once. The patients chosen for sequencing had shown expansion of CD8+CD57+ cells (detected by flow cytometry). Blood sampling was performed on the patients, and none of them had received therapy by then. This sample is part of a study of CD8+CD57+ T cells in acquired aplastic anemia. The study, taken as a whole, reports: Patients and controls shared 25 to 30 CD8+ CDR3 sequences, highly expressed in patients.

This rearrangement joins TRBV2 to TRBJ2-6; D remains unclear. The sequence was obtained from a human donor with aplastic anemia. Sequences were obtained from sorted CD4+, CD8+, or CD8+CD57+ T cells (not recorded which) from PBMCs. The CDR3, as DNA: TGTGCCGGCAGCAGCGACCGCTCTGGGGCCAACGTCCTGACTTTC. Encoded protein: CAGSSDRSGANVLTF.